Listed below are T cell receptor beta chains from one sample, sequenced in a study of CD8 T cells in ankylosing spondylitis. TCRdb re-derived calls from the 5' RACE reads in MiXCR, one entry per CDR3 protein. The repertoire includes 150,000 to 200,000 distinct CDR3 sequences, approximately 20% of them detected once, and approximately 7.8% sits in the top ten. What was sequenced was blood, either unsorted or a sorted T cell fraction (not recorded which). The receptors come from a male donor with ankylosing spondylitis or in good health (not recorded which). The CDR3 runs from the conserved cysteine through the conserved F or W. Clone size is not always given. Where it is, it says once, few, many or a class for expanded clones.

size: many
V: TRBV20-1
J: TRBJ1-2
CDR3: CSARDWDRPGYTF

size: many
V: TRBV28
J: TRBJ1-1
CDR3: CASSSVDRTEAFF

size: many
V: TRBV3-1
J: TRBJ1-4
CDR3: CASSQQLGEKLFF

size: few
V: TRBV18
J: TRBJ2-3
CDR3: CASSPPSRTDTQYF

size: many
V: TRBV11-2
J: TRBJ2-5
CDR3: CASSLPGLARAETQYF

size: few
V: TRBV28
J: TRBJ2-5
CDR3: CASSQQKETQYF

size: many
V: TRBV5-1
J: TRBJ1-4
CDR3: CASSVSGTTNEKLFF

size: NA
V: TRBV12-3/TRBV12-4
J: TRBJ2-7
CDR3: CASTLGTSLTNYEQYF

size: few
V: TRBV11-2
J: TRBJ2-1
CDR3: CASSLAPGTSARNEQFF

size: many
V: TRBV12-3/TRBV12-4
J: TRBJ2-1
CDR3: CASSFPESSYNEQFF

size: few
V: TRBV7-2
J: TRBJ1-3
CDR3: CASSHFSHSGNTIYF

size: NA
V: TRBV5-1
J: TRBJ2-7
CDR3: CASSLDRGGEQYF

size: few
V: TRBV11-1
J: TRBJ1-3
CDR3: CASSLAQGVNGNTIYF

size: NA
V: TRBV12-3/TRBV12-4
J: TRBJ2-7
CDR3: CAISTGAAPYEQYF

size: NA
V: TRBV27
J: TRBJ2-7
CDR3: CASTYRADSYEQYF

size: many
V: TRBV10-3
J: TRBJ2-3
CDR3: CATLRRPAGSPTDTQYF

size: few
V: TRBV12-2
J: TRBJ2-4
CDR3: CASRVTLVFHIQYF

size: NA
V: TRBV6-2/TRBV6-3
J: TRBJ2-7
CDR3: CASSYAQGQYF

size: many
V: TRBV6-5
J: TRBJ2-7
CDR3: CASSYLAPTDEQYF

size: many
V: TRBV20-1
J: TRBJ2-3
CDR3: CSADNTGTITTDTQYF

size: many
V: TRBV5-1
J: TRBJ2-1
CDR3: CASSKDISSYNEQFF

size: many
V: TRBV20-1
J: TRBJ2-3
CDR3: CSARVGTSGTDTQYF

size: NA
V: TRBV28
J: TRBJ2-3
CDR3: CASSVLGAGVDTQYF

size: NA
V: TRBV15
J: TRBJ1-3
CDR3: CATSREGGGMSGNTIYF

size: many
V: TRBV2
J: TRBJ2-7
CDR3: CASNLAGYNEQYF

size: few
V: TRBV7-7
J: TRBJ2-1
CDR3: CASSLRDSSYNEQFF

size: NA
V: TRBV10-3
J: TRBJ1-4
CDR3: CAIRKDSSNEKLFF

size: many
V: TRBV20-1
J: TRBJ2-3
CDR3: CSASVPNTDTQYF